Presented here are 29 T cell receptor beta chains from one specimen sequenced in a study of blood T cell repertoires in COVID-19. Libraries were prepared by immunoSEQ multiplex PCR; TCRdb keeps only in-frame clonotypes and omits some of them. The table shows approximately 160,000 clones, with approximately 93% occurring only once. Material for sequencing was peripheral blood. Every receptor here comes from a woman aged 60-75 years with COVID-19, enrolled during active disease.

In this sample, this clone turned up once. CDR3 amino acids: CASSLSMTGRPYNEQFF. The CDR3 bases are TGTGCCAGCAGTTTATCGATGACAGGGAGACCCTACAATGAGCAGTTCTTC. This sequence joins TRBV27 and TRBJ2-1, with 7 bases identical to TRBD1. V lost 0 bases to trimming and J lost 2 bases; unmatched junction nucleotides: 7. The germline gives CDR1 MNHEY, CDR2 SMNVEV (reference sequence). This CDR3 region has 17 residues.

V is TRBV5-1 and J is TRBJ2-1, with TRBD1 matching 11 bases. This CDR3 is built from 14 residues. CDR1 and CDR2 (germline): SGHRS, YFSETQ. Trimming at V came to 3 bases and at J to 10 bases, leaving 6 bases not matched to a gene. The CDR3 region has the DNA TGCGCCAGCAGCTCTGGACAGGGGGCGGGGGAGCAGTTCTTC. Amino acid sequence: CASSSGQGAGEQFF.

The gene calls are TRBV11-2 and TRBJ1-5, with no clear D. Per germline, CDR1 SGHAT and CDR2 FQNNGV. Trimming shortened V by 1 base and J by 6 bases, and 4 bases separated the two germline ends. This CDR3 is built from 12 residues. CDR3 amino acids: CASSLAGQPQHF. Here the CDR3 DNA reads TGTGCCAGCAGCTTAGCGGGTCAGCCCCAGCATTTT.

The CDR3 DNA sequence: TGTGCCAGCAGCATAACCGGCAGGGGGACTGAAGCTTTCTTT. It translates to CASSITGRGTEAFF. This chain connects TRBV5-8 to TRBJ1-1; 7 nucleotides match TRBD1. The CDR3 spans 14 residues. J lost 5 bases, V lost 4 bases, and 8 bases had no gene match. Germline-derived CDR1 and CDR2 are SGHTS and YDEGEE.

The chain recombines TRBV7-9 with TRBJ1-5; no clear D. CDR3 length: 15 amino acids. Trimming pared 4 bases from V and 9 bases from J, leaving 19 bases between. The germline V gene has CDR1 SEHNR and CDR2 FQNEAQ (reference sequence). The CDR3 region is CASSSSESASPPQHF. The DNA of the CDR3 is TGTGCCAGCAGCTCAAGCGAGTCCGCGAGTCCGCCCCAGCATTTT.

V gene TRBV7-2 combines with J gene TRBJ1-6; 8 positions agree with TRBD1. This CDR3 contains 15 residues. Per the germline V gene, CDR1 is SGHTA and CDR2 is FQGNSA. Trimming removed 0 bases from V and 7 bases from J; junction bases left unmatched: 2. CDR3 sequence (DNA): TGTGCCAGCAGCTTAGCTAGGACAGGGAATTCACCCCTCCACTTT. Encoded protein: CASSLARTGNSPLHF.

The J gene is TRBJ1-6, the V gene TRBV9; 8 nucleotides line up with TRBD1. J gave up 6 bases and V 4 bases, and 9 bases lay outside the gene matches. The germline gives CDR1 SGDLS, CDR2 YYNGEE. This CDR3 has 16 residues. The CDR3 loop is CASSPRDRGINSPLHF. In DNA, the CDR3 is TGTGCCAGCAGCCCACGAGACAGGGGAATTAATTCACCCCTCCACTTT.

J is TRBJ2-1 and V is TRBV6-1, with TRBD2 matching over 10 bases. The V gene's germline CDR1 is MNHNS and CDR2 SASEGT. V dropped 2 bases and J dropped 9; count of bases not matched to a gene: 13. The CDR3 loop spans 17 amino acids. CDR3 nucleotides: TGTGCCAGCAGTGAAATATCTAGCGGGGGCTCTAGCGGTGAGCAGTTCTTC. This encodes CASSEISSGGSSGEQFF.

This sequence joins TRBV19 and TRBJ1-1; a possible D gene is TRBD1 (5 bases). V was clipped by 7 bases and J by 4 bases, with 16 bases between them. Per the germline V gene, CDR1 is LNHDA and CDR2 is SQIVND (reference sequence). This CDR3 is 14 amino acids long. DNA for the CDR3: TGTGCCAGTACCGCGGGACCAGTTAGCACTGAAGCTTTCTTT. Encoded protein: CASTAGPVSTEAFF. Drawing the rest from reference TRBV19 and TRBJ1-1, the complete variable domain is DGGITQSPKYLFRKEGQNVTLSCEQNLNHDAMYWYRQDPGQGLRLIYYSQIVNDFQKGDIAEGYSVSREKKESFPLTVTSAQKNPTAFYLCASTAGPVSTEAFFGQGTRLTVV.

The chain is built from TRBV5-1 and TRBJ1-4, with TRBD1 as a possible D gene (5 bases). The germline V gene encodes CDR1 SGHRS and CDR2 YFSETQ. The V gene lost 0 bases and the J gene lost 3 bases, with 9 bases spanning the gap. The CDR3 has 15 amino acids. The CDR3 DNA sequence: TGCGCCAGCAGCTTGGTCGCAGGGTCTAATGAAAAACTGTTTTTT. This encodes CASSLVAGSNEKLFF.

This clone showed up just once. The chain couples TRBV4-2 to TRBJ1-1; 10 bases map to TRBD1. Germline loops: CDR1 LGHNA, CDR2 YNFKEQ. The CDR3 loop spans 17 amino acids. V dropped 0 bases and J dropped 4; count of bases not matched to a gene: 8. CDR3 bases: TGTGCCAGCAGCCAAGATGTCTACGGACAGGGGGGCACTGAAGCTTTCTTT. It codes for CASSQDVYGQGGTEAFF.

The chain carries TRBV5-1 and TRBJ2-7, with 7 bases matching TRBD1. The V segment lost 6 bases and the J segment 6 bases; nucleotides outside the gene matches: 9. The CDR3 is made up of 13 amino acids. CDR1 SGHRS and CDR2 YFSETQ come from the germline V gene. The CDR3 spells CASTETGSGEQYF. DNA of the CDR3: TGCGCCAGCACCGAGACAGGGTCGGGCGAGCAGTACTTC.

V gene TRBV14 combines with J gene TRBJ1-1; D might be TRBD1 (5 bases). CDR1 is SGHDN and CDR2 is FVKESK in the germline V gene. The CDR3 contains 14 residues. Trimming left V 4 bases short and J 3 bases short, with 12 bases between. This chain's CDR3 is CASSPLGGDTEAFF. In DNA form, the CDR3 reads TGTGCCAGCAGCCCACTGGGGGGGGACACTGAAGCTTTCTTT.

The chain has TRBV19 and TRBJ2-1; 7 bases agree with TRBD1. Germline values: CDR1 LNHDA, CDR2 SQIVND (reference sequence). The V segment lost 8 bases and the J segment 16 bases; nucleotides outside the gene matches: 11. The CDR3 loop spans 11 amino acids. DNA for the CDR3: TGTGCCAGTGGACAGGCCAAATTTGTCTTCTTC. Its translation is CASGQAKFVFF.

This clone has only one observation. The chain links TRBV21-1 to TRBJ1-2; the table's D call, TRBD1, was not checked against the DNA. TRBV21-1 is an annotated pseudogene. CDR3 length: 15 residues. The CDR3 protein is CASSNGQGALYGYTF. The CDR3 DNA reads as TGTGCCAGCAGCAACGGACAGGGAGCCCTCTATGGCTACACCTTC.

V usage is TRBV7-8 and J usage is TRBJ2-5, with 9 bases that match TRBD1. Germline V gene sequence: CDR1 SGHVS, CDR2 FQNEAQ. CDR3 length: 15 amino acids. The ends lost 0 bases at V and 2 bases at J; junction bases unmatched: 1. The CDR3 spells CASSLAGTGQETQYF. CDR3 bases: TGTGCCAGCAGCTTAGCGGGGACAGGGCAAGAGACCCAGTACTTC.

This clone appeared a single time. The chain uses TRBV6-5 and TRBJ2-3; unclear D gene. The CDR3 contains 15 residues. V lost 0 bases and J lost 0, with 7 bases in between. CDR1 and CDR2 from the germline V gene are MNHEY and SVGAGI. CDR3 loop: CASSYSTGSTDTQYF. The DNA of the CDR3 is TGTGCCAGCAGTTACTCGACTGGGAGCACAGATACGCAGTATTTT.

The CDR3 coding sequence is TGCGCCAGCAGCCGAGGGGGGGCTCGTACGAACACCGGGGAGCTGTTTTTT. This encodes CASSRGGARTNTGELFF. This chain joins TRBV4-1 and TRBJ2-2; weak D call: TRBD2 (7 bases). CDR1 is MGHRA, CDR2 YSYEKL, per germline. V was pared by 4 bases and J by 0 bases, with 15 bases between. There are 17 residues in the CDR3.

This chain uses TRBV3-1 (or the pseudogene TRBV3-2) with TRBJ2-3, with D unclear. Germline CDR1 is LGHDT and CDR2 is YNNKEL (reference sequence). The CDR3 spans 13 residues. V was shortened by 3 bases and J by 1 base, with 5 bases between the two germline ends. The CDR3, as DNA: TGTGCCAGCAGCCAGTCAGGCACAGATACGCAGTATTTT. Protein: CASSQSGTDTQYF.

The chain joins TRBV21-1 to TRBJ1-2; the table names TRBD1, a call not compared with the DNA. TRBV21-1 constitutes a pseudogene. The CDR3 totals 15 residues. The chain's CDR3 is CASSKARQGAYGYTF. The CDR3, as DNA: TGTGCCAGCAGCAAAGCCAGGCAGGGTGCTTATGGCTACACCTTC.

The V gene is TRBV7-2, the J gene TRBJ1-4; tentatively, D is TRBD1 (5 bases). The CDR3 runs to 15 residues. CDR1 and CDR2 from the germline V gene are SGHTA and FQGNSA. V was cut by 3 bases and J by 1 base, with 9 bases left in between. As DNA, the CDR3 is TGTGCCAGCAGCTTTTCAGGGAAAACTAATGAAAAACTGTTTTTT. This translates into CASSFSGKTNEKLFF. The complete variable domain, with remaining parts taken from reference TRBV7-2 and TRBJ1-4, reads GAGVSQSPSNKVTEKGKDVELRCDPISGHTALYWYRQSLGQGLEFLIYFQGNSAPDKSGLPSDRFSAERTGGSVSTLTIQRTQQEDSAVYLCASSFSGKTNEKLFFGSGTQLSVL.

This chain links TRBV30 with TRBJ1-2, with 9 bases fitting TRBD1. CDR1 GTSNPN and CDR2 SVGIG come from the germline V gene (reference sequence). The CDR3 covers 12 residues. The ends lost 5 bases at V and 14 bases at J; junction bases unmatched: 12. CDR3 bases: TGTGCCTGGTTGGACAGGGGTAGTAGTGGGACCTTC. Amino acid sequence: CAWLDRGSSGTF.

This clone was recorded once. The CDR3 nucleotides are TGCGCCAGCAGCCAAGTAGACAGGGGGAGTCAGCCCCAGCATTTT. Its translation: CASSQVDRGSQPQHF. The rearrangement uses TRBV4-1 and TRBJ1-5; 9 bases fit TRBD1. The V gene end was trimmed by 1 base and the J gene end by 6 bases; junction bases not matched to a gene: 4. There are 15 residues in the CDR3. CDR1 is MGHRA and CDR2 is YSYEKL in the germline V gene.

This sequence joins TRBV6-2 or TRBV6-3 and TRBJ1-5, with D maybe TRBD1 (5 bases). The germline V and J ends were trimmed by 4 bases and 3 bases, with 10 bases remaining between them. The germline gives CDR1 MNHEY, CDR2 SVGEGT. The CDR3 is made up of 14 amino acids. CDR3 residues: CASSLTGINQPQHF. The CDR3 nucleotides are TGTGCCAGCAGTTTAACAGGCATCAATCAGCCCCAGCATTTT.

J is TRBJ1-2 and V is TRBV6-5, with 7 bases that match TRBD1. The CDR3 length is 15 residues. Germline V gives CDR1 MNHEY, CDR2 SVGAGI. The V gene end was trimmed by 3 bases and the J gene end by 4 bases; junction bases not matched to a gene: 8. CDR3 loop: CASSYMDRTLYGYTF. CDR3 in DNA: TGTGCCAGCAGTTATATGGACAGGACCCTCTATGGCTACACCTTC.

The V and J genes are TRBV18 and TRBJ1-6; perhaps TRBD1 as D (6 bases). Germline V gives CDR1 KGHSH, CDR2 LQKENI. V lost 1 base to trimming and J lost 7 bases, with 14 bases between them. This CDR3 contains 16 residues. For the CDR3, the DNA is TGTGCCAGCTCACCACAGCCTACAGGGTGGAATTCACCCCTCCACTTT. Translating gives CASSPQPTGWNSPLHF. The entire variable domain, with the rest obtained from reference TRBV18 and TRBJ1-6, is as follows: NAGVMQNPRHLVRRRGQEARLRCSPMKGHSHVYWYRQLPEEGLKFMVYLQKENIIDESGMPKERFSAEFPKEGPSILRIQQVVRGDSAAYFCASSPQPTGWNSPLHFGNGTRLTVT.

This clone appeared once. The genes are TRBV25-1 and TRBJ1-2, with 11 bases fitting TRBD1. J gave up 6 bases and V 6 bases, and 15 bases lay outside the gene matches. Germline CDR1 MGHDK, CDR2 SYGVNS. The CDR3 has 17 amino acids. This CDR3 reads CASRGTTGQGADHGYTF. CDR3 coding DNA: TGTGCCAGCAGAGGAACAACCGGACAGGGGGCCGATCATGGCTACACCTTC.

This sequence joins TRBV10-3 and TRBJ2-1; 9 bases align to TRBD2. This CDR3 is built from 18 residues. The V segment lost 1 base and the J segment 7 bases; nucleotides outside the gene matches: 14. The germline gives CDR1 ENHRY, CDR2 SYGVKD. CDR3 nucleotides: TGTGCCATCAGTGAGTGGGCAGGGCTTAGCGGGGGTGCAAATGAGCAGTTCTTC. This translates into CAISEWAGLSGGANEQFF.

CDR3 protein: CASSLVGSSYNSPLHF. In DNA, the CDR3 is TGTGCCAGCAGCTTGGTTGGGAGCTCCTATAATTCACCCCTCCACTTT. V is TRBV5-6 and J is TRBJ1-6; no definite D call. Germline CDR1 reads SGHDT; CDR2 reads YYEEEE. Trimming removed 0 bases from V and 0 bases from J, with 7 bases in between. This CDR3 is built from 16 residues.